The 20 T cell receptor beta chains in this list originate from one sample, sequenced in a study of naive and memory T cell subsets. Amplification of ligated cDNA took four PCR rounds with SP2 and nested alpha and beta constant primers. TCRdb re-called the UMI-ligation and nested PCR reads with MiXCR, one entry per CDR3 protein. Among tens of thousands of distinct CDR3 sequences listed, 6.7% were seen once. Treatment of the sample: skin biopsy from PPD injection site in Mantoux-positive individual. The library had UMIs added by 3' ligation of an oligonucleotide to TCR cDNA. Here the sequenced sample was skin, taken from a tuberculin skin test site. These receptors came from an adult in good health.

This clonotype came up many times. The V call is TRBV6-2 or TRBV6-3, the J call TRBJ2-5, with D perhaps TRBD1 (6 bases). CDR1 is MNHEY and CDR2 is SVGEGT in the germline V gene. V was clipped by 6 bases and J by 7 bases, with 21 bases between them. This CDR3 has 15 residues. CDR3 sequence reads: CASRPRADRLWTQYF. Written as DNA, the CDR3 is TGTGCCAGCAGACCTCGCGCCGACAGGCTCTGGACCCAGTACTTC.

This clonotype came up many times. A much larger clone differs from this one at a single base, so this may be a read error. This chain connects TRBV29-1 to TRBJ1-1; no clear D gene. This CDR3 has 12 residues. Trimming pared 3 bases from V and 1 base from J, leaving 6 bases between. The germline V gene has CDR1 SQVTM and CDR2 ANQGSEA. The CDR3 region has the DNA TGCAGCGTTGAGGTACGGAACACTGAAGCTTTCTTT. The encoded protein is CSVEVRNTEAFF.

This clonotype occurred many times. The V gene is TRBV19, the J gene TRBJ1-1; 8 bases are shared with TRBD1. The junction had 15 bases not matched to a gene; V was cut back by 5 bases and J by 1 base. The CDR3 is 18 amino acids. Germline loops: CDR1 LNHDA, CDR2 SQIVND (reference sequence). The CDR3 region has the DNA TGTGCCAGTAGTGGCCGGGACAGGACAAAAAGAGGGAACACTGAAGCTTTCTTT. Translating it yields CASSGRDRTKRGNTEAFF.

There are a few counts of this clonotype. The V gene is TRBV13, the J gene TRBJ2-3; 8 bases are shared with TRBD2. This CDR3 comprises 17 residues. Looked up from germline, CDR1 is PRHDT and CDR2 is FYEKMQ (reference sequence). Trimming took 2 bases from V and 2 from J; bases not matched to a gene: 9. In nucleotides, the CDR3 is TGTGCCAGCAGCTTATTTCCAGGTAGCGGGGTCACAGATACGCAGTATTTT. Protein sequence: CASSLFPGSGVTDTQYF.

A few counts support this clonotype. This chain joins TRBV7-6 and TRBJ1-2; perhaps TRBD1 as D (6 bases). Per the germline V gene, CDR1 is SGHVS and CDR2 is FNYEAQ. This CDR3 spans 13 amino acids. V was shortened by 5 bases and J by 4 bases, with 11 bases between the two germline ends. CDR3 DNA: TGTGCCAGCAGCGTGCAGGGGAGCTATGGCTACACCTTC. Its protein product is CASSVQGSYGYTF.

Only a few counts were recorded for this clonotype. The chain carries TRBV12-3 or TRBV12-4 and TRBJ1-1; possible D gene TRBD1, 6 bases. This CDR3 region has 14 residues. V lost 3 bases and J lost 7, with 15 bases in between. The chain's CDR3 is CASSFFLGADEAFF. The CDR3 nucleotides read TGTGCCAGCAGTTTTTTCCTGGGGGCGGATGAAGCTTTCTTT.

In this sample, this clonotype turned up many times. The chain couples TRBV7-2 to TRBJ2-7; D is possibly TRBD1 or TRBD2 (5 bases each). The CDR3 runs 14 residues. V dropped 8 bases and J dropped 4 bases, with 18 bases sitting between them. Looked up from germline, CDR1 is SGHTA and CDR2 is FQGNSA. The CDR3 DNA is TGTGCCAGCGGAAAACCGGGACGGTTTTACGAGCAGTACTTC. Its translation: CASGKPGRFYEQYF.

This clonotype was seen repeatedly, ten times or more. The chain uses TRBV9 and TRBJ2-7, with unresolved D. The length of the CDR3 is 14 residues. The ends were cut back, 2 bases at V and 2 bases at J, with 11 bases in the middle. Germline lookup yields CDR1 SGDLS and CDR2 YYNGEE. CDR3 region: CASSVLDGAYEQYF. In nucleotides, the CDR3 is TGTGCCAGCAGCGTCCTGGACGGAGCCTACGAGCAGTACTTC.

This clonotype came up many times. The CDR3 here is CASSLRTGWTGGTDTQYF. The DNA for the CDR3 is TGCGCCAGCAGCTTGAGGACGGGATGGACAGGGGGCACAGATACGCAGTATTTT. V usage is TRBV5-1 and J usage is TRBJ2-3; TRBD1 matches at 9 bases. The CDR3 length is 18 residues. Germline V gene sequence: CDR1 SGHRS, CDR2 YFSETQ. V lost 1 base to trimming and J lost 1 base; unmatched junction nucleotides: 10. The full variable domain, with the rest looked up from reference TRBV5-1 and TRBJ2-3, is KAGVTQTPRYLIKTRGQQVTLSCSPISGHRSVSWYQQTPGQGLQFLFEYFSETQRNKGNFPGRFSGRQFSNSRSEMNVSTLELGDSALYLCASSLRTGWTGGTDTQYFGPGTRLTVL.

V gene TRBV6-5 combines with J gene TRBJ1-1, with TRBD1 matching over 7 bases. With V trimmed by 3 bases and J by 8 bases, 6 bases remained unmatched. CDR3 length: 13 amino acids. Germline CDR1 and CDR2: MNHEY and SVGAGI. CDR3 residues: CASSYGRDSEAFF. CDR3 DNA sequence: TGTGCCAGCAGTTATGGCCGGGACAGCGAAGCTTTCTTT.

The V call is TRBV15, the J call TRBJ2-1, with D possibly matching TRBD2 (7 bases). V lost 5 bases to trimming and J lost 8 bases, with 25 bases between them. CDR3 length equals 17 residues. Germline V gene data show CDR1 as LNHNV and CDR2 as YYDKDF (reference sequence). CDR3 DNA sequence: TGTGCCACCAGCGCACAGTCGGGGGGCACAAAGGGGCATGAGCAGTTCTTC. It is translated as CATSAQSGGTKGHEQFF.

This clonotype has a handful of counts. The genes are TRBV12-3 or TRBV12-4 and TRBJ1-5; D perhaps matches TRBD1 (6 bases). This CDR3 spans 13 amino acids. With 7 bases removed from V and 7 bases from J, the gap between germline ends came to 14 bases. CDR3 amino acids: CASTQGGHQPQHF. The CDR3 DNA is TGTGCCAGCACTCAAGGGGGTCACCAGCCCCAGCATTTT.

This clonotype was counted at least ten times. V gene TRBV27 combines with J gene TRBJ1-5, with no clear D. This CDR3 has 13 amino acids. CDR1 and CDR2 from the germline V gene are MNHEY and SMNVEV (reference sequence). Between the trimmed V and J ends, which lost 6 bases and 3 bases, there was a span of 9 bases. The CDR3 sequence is CASRLNLNQPQHF. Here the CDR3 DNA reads TGTGCCAGCAGACTGAATCTCAATCAGCCCCAGCATTTT.

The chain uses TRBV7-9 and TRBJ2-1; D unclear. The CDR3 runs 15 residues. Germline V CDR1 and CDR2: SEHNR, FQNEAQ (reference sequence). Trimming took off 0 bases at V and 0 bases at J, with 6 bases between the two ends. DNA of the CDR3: TGTGCCAGCAGCTTAGCTCCTGGCTCCTACAATGAGCAGTTCTTC. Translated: CASSLAPGSYNEQFF.

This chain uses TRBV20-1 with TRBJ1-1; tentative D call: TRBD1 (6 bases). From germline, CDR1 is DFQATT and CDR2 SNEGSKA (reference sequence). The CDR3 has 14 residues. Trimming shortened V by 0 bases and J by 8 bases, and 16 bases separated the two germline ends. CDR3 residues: CSARDRTVGREAFF. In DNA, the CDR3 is TGCAGTGCTAGAGATAGGACAGTGGGTCGGGAAGCTTTCTTT.

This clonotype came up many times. CDR3 nucleotide sequence: TGTGCCAGCAGGAAGGTGGCGAGTGGCACAGATACGCAGTATTTT. Amino acids: CASRKVASGTDTQYF. The V and J genes are TRBV6-1 and TRBJ2-3, with D unresolved. The CDR3 extends over 15 amino acids. Germline CDR1 reads MNHNS; CDR2 reads SASEGT. V lost 6 bases and J lost 1, with 14 bases in between.

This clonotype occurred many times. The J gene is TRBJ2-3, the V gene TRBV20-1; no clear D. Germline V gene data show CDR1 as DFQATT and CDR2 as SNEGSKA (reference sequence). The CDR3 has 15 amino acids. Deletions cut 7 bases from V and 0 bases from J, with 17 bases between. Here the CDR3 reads CSGRATYISTDTQYF. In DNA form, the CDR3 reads TGCAGTGGCCGAGCGACTTACATTAGCACAGATACGCAGTATTTT.

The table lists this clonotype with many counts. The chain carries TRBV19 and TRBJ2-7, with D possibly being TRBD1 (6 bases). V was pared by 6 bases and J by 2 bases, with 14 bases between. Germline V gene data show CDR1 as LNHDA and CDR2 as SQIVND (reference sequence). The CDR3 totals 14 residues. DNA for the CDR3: TGTGCCAGTAGCAAGGGGACAATTACCTACGAGCAGTACTTC. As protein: CASSKGTITYEQYF.

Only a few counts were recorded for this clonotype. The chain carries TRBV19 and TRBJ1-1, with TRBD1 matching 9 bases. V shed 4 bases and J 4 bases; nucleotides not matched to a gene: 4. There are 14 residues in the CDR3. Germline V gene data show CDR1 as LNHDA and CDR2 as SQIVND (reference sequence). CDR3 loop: CASSTRTGVTEAFF. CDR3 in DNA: TGTGCCAGTAGTACCAGGACAGGGGTCACTGAAGCTTTCTTT.

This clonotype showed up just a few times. CDR3 nucleotide sequence: TGCAGCGTATCGGACAGGGAGGGGAAGGAGACCCAGTACTTC. Its protein product is CSVSDREGKETQYF. V gene TRBV29-1 combines with J gene TRBJ2-5; D might be TRBD1 (8 bases). CDR3 length equals 14 residues. V was cut by 6 bases and J by 5 bases, with 19 bases left in between. CDR1 is SQVTM, CDR2 ANQGSEA, per germline.